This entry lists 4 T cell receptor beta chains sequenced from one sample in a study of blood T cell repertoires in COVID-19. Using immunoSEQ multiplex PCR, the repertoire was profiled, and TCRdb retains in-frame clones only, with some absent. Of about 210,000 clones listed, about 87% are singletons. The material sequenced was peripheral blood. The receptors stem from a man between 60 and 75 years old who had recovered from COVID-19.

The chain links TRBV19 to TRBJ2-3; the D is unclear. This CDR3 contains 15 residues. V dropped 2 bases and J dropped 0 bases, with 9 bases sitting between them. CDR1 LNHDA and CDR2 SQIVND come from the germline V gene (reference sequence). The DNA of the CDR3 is TGTGCCAGTAGTATACAGGTTACTAGCACAGATACGCAGTATTTT. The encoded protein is CASSIQVTSTDTQYF.

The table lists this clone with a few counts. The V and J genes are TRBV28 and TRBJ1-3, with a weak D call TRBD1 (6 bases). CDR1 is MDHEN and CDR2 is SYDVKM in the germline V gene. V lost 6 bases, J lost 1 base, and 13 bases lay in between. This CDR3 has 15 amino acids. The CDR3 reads CASSPGVRSGNTIYF. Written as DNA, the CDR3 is TGTGCCAGCAGCCCAGGGGTAAGGTCTGGAAACACCATATATTTT.

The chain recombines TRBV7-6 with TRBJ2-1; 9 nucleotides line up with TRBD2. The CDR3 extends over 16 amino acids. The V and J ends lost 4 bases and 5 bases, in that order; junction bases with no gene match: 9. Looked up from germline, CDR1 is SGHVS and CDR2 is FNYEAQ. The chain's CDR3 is CASSSVGSGGHNEQFF. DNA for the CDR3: TGTGCCAGCAGCTCAGTGGGTAGCGGGGGACACAATGAGCAGTTCTTC.

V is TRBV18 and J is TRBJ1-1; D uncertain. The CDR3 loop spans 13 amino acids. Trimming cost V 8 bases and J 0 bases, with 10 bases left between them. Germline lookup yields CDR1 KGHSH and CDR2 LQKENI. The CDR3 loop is CASRPMMNTEAFF. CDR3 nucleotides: TGTGCCAGCCGCCCTATGATGAACACTGAAGCTTTCTTT. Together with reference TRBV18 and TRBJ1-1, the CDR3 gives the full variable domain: NAGVMQNPRHLVRRRGQEARLRCSPMKGHSHVYWYRQLPEEGLKFMVYLQKENIIDESGMPKERFSAEFPKEGPSILRIQQVVRGDSAAYFCASRPMMNTEAFFGQGTRLTVV.